Following are 23 T cell receptor beta chains from one sample sequenced in a study of beta chain features in type 1 diabetes. All of the isolated RNA was reverse transcribed, so expressed TCRB transcripts were sequenced. TCRdb's table, derived via immunoSEQ multiplex PCR, lists solely in-frame clones and lacks some. Of about 620,000 clones listed, around 16% were seen once; the top ten hold 0.093%. What was sequenced was naive CD4+ T cells from blood. The source is a man between 18 and 35 years old in good health.

This clone turned up a few times. The genes are TRBV25-1 and TRBJ2-5, with 7 bases matching TRBD1. This CDR3 has 14 residues. The germline V gene encodes CDR1 MGHDK and CDR2 SYGVNS. V lost 4 bases to trimming and J lost 4 bases; unmatched junction nucleotides: 6. CDR3 nucleotides: TGTGCCAGCAGTGGACCGGGACAGAGAGAGACCCAGTACTTC. It codes for CASSGPGQRETQYF. The variable domain in full, completed from reference TRBV25-1 and TRBJ2-5, reads EADIYQTPRYLVIGTGKKITLECSQTMGHDKMYWYQQDPGMELHLIHYSYGVNSTEKGDLSSESTVSRIRTEHFPLTLESARPSHTSQYLCASSGPGQRETQYFGPGTRLLVL.

This chain links TRBV10-3 with TRBJ2-1; D not resolved. The V end was cut by 7 bases, the J end by 4 bases, with 5 bases between. This CDR3 is 11 amino acids long. CDR1 and CDR2 from the germline V gene are ENHRY and SYGVKD. The CDR3 reads CAIKEYNEQFF. CDR3 bases: TGTGCCATCAAGGAATACAATGAGCAGTTCTTC.

A few counts support this clone. The V and J genes are TRBV18 and TRBJ1-5; TRBD1 is a possible D gene (5 bases). Germline V CDR1 and CDR2: KGHSH, LQKENI. This CDR3 is built from 15 residues. V lost 3 bases to trimming and J lost 6 bases, with 15 bases between them. The CDR3 sequence: CASSPAGGDGQPQHF. CDR3 sequence (DNA): TGTGCCAGCTCACCGGCCGGGGGGGACGGTCAGCCCCAGCATTTT.

This clone was counted only a few times. The V and J genes are TRBV21-1 and TRBJ2-7. TRBV21-1 is designated a pseudogene. The CDR3 consists of 12 residues. CDR3 nucleotides: TGTGCCAGCAGCCCCATTGGGCCACTACAGTACTTC. Encoded protein: CASSPIGPLQYF.

To note about this clone: The sample carries other DNA sequences with the same CDR3. The chain joins TRBV9 to TRBJ1-5; 11 bases are a match to TRBD1. The CDR3 spans 14 residues. CDR1 and CDR2 from the germline V gene are SGDLS and YYNGEE. After removal of 2 bases from V and 7 bases from J, the junction contained 2 bases not matched to a gene. CDR3 in DNA: TGTGCCAGCAGCGTGGGACAGGGGGGACAGCCCCAGCATTTT. It specifies CASSVGQGGQPQHF.

The chain uses TRBV27 and TRBJ2-2; D unresolved. Trimming stripped 4 bases from V and 7 bases from J, with 4 bases between. Germline loops: CDR1 MNHEY, CDR2 SMNVEV (reference sequence). CDR3 length: 11 residues. Written as DNA, the CDR3 is TGTGCCAGCAGTTGGTTCGGGGAGCTGTTTTTT. Its translation is CASSWFGELFF.

The chain employs TRBV25-1 and TRBJ2-4; 9 positions agree with TRBD1. This CDR3 spans 18 amino acids. V lost 5 bases to trimming and J lost 7 bases; unmatched junction nucleotides: 18. Germline CDR1 and CDR2: MGHDK and SYGVNS. CDR3 loop: CASSTIIDGQGRRNIQYF. The CDR3 nucleotides are TGTGCCAGCAGTACAATCATCGACGGACAGGGGCGAAGGAACATTCAGTACTTC. The variable domain in full, with the rest retrieved from reference TRBV25-1 and TRBJ2-4, is EADIYQTPRYLVIGTGKKITLECSQTMGHDKMYWYQQDPGMELHLIHYSYGVNSTEKGDLSSESTVSRIRTEHFPLTLESARPSHTSQYLCASSTIIDGQGRRNIQYFGAGTRLSVL.

The V call is TRBV4-3, the J call TRBJ2-7; either TRBD1 or TRBD2 may fit D (6 bases each). Per germline, CDR1 LGHNA and CDR2 YSLEER. V was pared by 1 base and J by 9 bases, with 19 bases between. CDR3 length: 15 amino acids. CDR3 amino acids: CASSQVGGQRVVQYF. The CDR3 DNA reads TGCGCCAGCAGCCAAGTGGGAGGACAGAGAGTGGTGCAGTACTTC.

This clone was observed a few times. J is TRBJ2-3 and V is TRBV7-3, with 11 positions matching TRBD2. The germline V gene has CDR1 SGHTA and CDR2 FQGTGA. CDR3 length equals 18 residues. V shed 4 bases, J shed 2 bases, and the junction held 11 bases outside the gene matches. In DNA form, the CDR3 reads TGTGCCAGCAGCTCCCGAACACTAGCGGGAGTGGCCACAGATACGCAGTATTTT. This sequence encodes CASSSRTLAGVATDTQYF.

This clone was seen a handful of times. The chain employs TRBV4-1 and TRBJ1-4; D possibly corresponds to TRBD1 (6 bases). CDR1 and CDR2 from the germline V gene are MGHRA and YSYEKL. V was cut by 8 bases and J by 0 bases, with 13 bases left in between. There are 15 residues in the CDR3. This CDR3 reads CASGKQGPTNEKLFF. CDR3 nucleotide sequence: TGCGCCAGCGGGAAACAGGGACCAACTAATGAAAAACTGTTTTTT.

This chain joins TRBV28 and TRBJ1-5; D call uncertain. In germline, CDR1 is MDHEN, CDR2 SYDVKM. The CDR3 totals 13 residues. The germline V and J ends were trimmed by 11 bases and 0 bases, with 11 bases remaining between them. CDR3 sequence reads: CAGRANSNQPQHF. The CDR3, as DNA: TGTGCCGGAAGGGCCAATAGCAATCAGCCCCAGCATTTT. The entire variable domain, with the rest obtained from reference TRBV28 and TRBJ1-5, is as follows: DVKVTQSSRYLVKRTGEKVFLECVQDMDHENMFWYRQDPGLGLRLIYFSYDVKMKEKGDIPEGYSVSREKKERFSLILESASTNQTSMYLCAGRANSNQPQHFGDGTRLSIL.

Turning to this clone: The junction does not match germline at one end; this may be a read error. The chain links TRBV19 to TRBJ1-2; a weak D match, TRBD1 (5 bases). CDR3 length: 13 amino acids. The germline V gene has CDR1 LNHDA and CDR2 SQIVND (reference sequence). This chain's CDR3 is CASNLSAGSRQLF. In DNA form, the CDR3 reads TGTGCCAGTAACCTCTCCGCAGGGTCTCGCCAACTCTTC.

V and J are TRBV5-1 and TRBJ2-4; perhaps D is TRBD1 or TRBD2 (7 bases each). Germline values: CDR1 SGHRS, CDR2 YFSETQ. The CDR3 loop spans 14 amino acids. V lost 0 bases to trimming and J lost 7 bases, with 11 bases between them. This chain's CDR3 is CASSLDRGGNIQYF. The CDR3 DNA is TGCGCCAGCAGCTTGGACAGGGGAGGGAACATTCAGTACTTC.

With regard to this clone: This sample includes further DNA sequences coding for the same CDR3. The V gene is TRBV20-1, the J gene TRBJ1-5, with unresolved D. CDR1 and CDR2 from the germline V gene are DFQATT and SNEGSKA (reference sequence). CDR3 size: 11 residues. The V gene lost 3 bases and the J gene lost 4 bases, with 4 bases spanning the gap. In DNA form, the CDR3 reads TGCAGTGCTAGGGGGAATCAGCCCCAGCATTTT. Protein product: CSARGNQPQHF.

This clone was seen more than once but under ten times. This sequence joins TRBV7-2 and TRBJ1-2, with 7 positions matching TRBD1. The V gene end was trimmed by 6 bases and the J gene end by 6 bases; junction bases not matched to a gene: 10. CDR3 size: 14 residues. CDR1 SGHTA and CDR2 FQGNSA come from the germline V gene. CDR3 in amino acids: CASSYQGGSHGYTF. DNA for the CDR3: TGTGCCAGCAGTTATCAGGGGGGAAGCCATGGCTACACCTTC.

In this sample, this clone turned up a few times. The J gene is TRBJ2-7, the V gene TRBV7-9; D not certain. The CDR3 totals 11 residues. Germline V gene data show CDR1 as SEHNR and CDR2 as FQNEAQ (reference sequence). V was shortened by 2 bases and J by 6 bases, with 5 bases between the two germline ends. CDR3 DNA sequence: TGTGCCAGCAGCTTAAGCTTCGAGCAGTACTTC. Translating gives CASSLSFEQYF.

This clone was observed a few times. The chain links TRBV2 to TRBJ2-7; weak D call: TRBD1 (6 bases). CDR1 SNHLY and CDR2 FYNNEI come from the germline V gene. V was pared by 6 bases and J by 5 bases, with 11 bases between. This CDR3 comprises 12 residues. CDR3 loop: CASRRTANEQYF. DNA for the CDR3: TGTGCCAGCAGGAGGACAGCCAACGAGCAGTACTTC.

V and J are TRBV5-6 and TRBJ2-6; D possibly uses TRBD1 or TRBD2 (5 bases each). The CDR3 covers 17 residues. Deletions cut 4 bases from V and 0 bases from J, with 14 bases between. Germline loops: CDR1 SGHDT, CDR2 YYEEEE. The CDR3 DNA is TGTGCCAGCAGCAAACCGGGACGTAGCTCTGGGGCCAACGTCCTGACTTTC. Residues: CASSKPGRSSGANVLTF.

The V and J genes are TRBV23-1 and TRBJ1-5; D is unclear. TRBV23-1 belongs to the ORF category, with a function that is uncertain. The CDR3 has 14 residues. Trimming shortened V by 10 bases and J by 0 bases, and 13 bases separated the two germline ends. CDR3 residues: CATVIPYSNQPQHF. As DNA, the CDR3 is TGCGCCACCGTGATTCCTTATAGCAATCAGCCCCAGCATTTT.

This chain joins TRBV18 and TRBJ1-2; D might be TRBD1 (6 bases). Trimming removed 6 bases from V and 1 base from J, with 15 bases in between. CDR1 and CDR2 (germline): KGHSH, LQKENI. This CDR3 spans 15 amino acids. For the CDR3, the DNA is TGTGCCAGCTCCTCGGCACAGGGATTTAACTATGGCTACACCTTC. Residues: CASSSAQGFNYGYTF.

The V call is TRBV29-1, the J call TRBJ2-5, with D perhaps being TRBD1 or TRBD2 (6 bases each). The better agreement between TRBJ2-7 and the DNA end casts doubt on the J call. In germline, CDR1 is SQVTM, CDR2 ANQGSEA. CDR3 length: 15 amino acids. CDR3 region: CSSAEGDLGRHEQYF. For the CDR3, the DNA is TGCAGCTCCGCGGAGGGGGACCTGGGGAGGCACGAGCAGTACTTC.

The chain joins TRBV5-1 to TRBJ2-1, with 9 bases identical to TRBD2. Looked up from germline, CDR1 is SGHRS and CDR2 is YFSETQ. The CDR3 has 13 residues. Losses at the gene ends were 3 bases for V and 7 bases for J; bases not matched to a gene: 2. The CDR3 DNA follows: TGCGCCAGCAGCTCGCTAGCGGGGAATGAGCAGTTCTTC. This encodes CASSSLAGNEQFF.

This clone came up a few times. This chain joins TRBV7-2 and TRBJ2-1, with D perhaps matching TRBD1 (7 bases). Per the germline V gene, CDR1 is SGHTA and CDR2 is FQGNSA. Trimming removed 5 bases at V and 0 bases at J, with 11 bases between. The CDR3 length is 15 residues. CDR3 DNA sequence: TGTGCCAGCAGCGCGGGACAGAGCTCCTACAATGAGCAGTTCTTC. Translation: CASSAGQSSYNEQFF.